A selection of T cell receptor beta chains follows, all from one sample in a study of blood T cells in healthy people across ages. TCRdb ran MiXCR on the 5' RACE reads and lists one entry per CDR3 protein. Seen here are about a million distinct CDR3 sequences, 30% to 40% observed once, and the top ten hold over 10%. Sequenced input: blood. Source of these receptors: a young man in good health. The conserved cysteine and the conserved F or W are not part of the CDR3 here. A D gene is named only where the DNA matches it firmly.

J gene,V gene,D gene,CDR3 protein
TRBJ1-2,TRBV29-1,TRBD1,SVGTGTWGYT
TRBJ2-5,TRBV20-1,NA,SARDLNRAQETQY
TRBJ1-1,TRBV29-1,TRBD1,SVAGDRDEAF
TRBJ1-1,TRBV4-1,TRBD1,ASSQEFRGSTEAF
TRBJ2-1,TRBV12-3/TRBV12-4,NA,ASSPGRARSYNEQF
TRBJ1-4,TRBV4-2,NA,ASSEKRSATNEKLF
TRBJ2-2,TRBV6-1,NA,ASRRENTGELF
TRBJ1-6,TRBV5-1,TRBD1,ASSSGQDNSPLH
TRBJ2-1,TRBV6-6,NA,ASSYREFGGNEQF
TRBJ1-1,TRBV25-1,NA,ASSEGKGRVSEAF
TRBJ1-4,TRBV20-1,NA,SARLVGVGEKLF
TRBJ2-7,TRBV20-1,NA,SVLPGSTYEQY
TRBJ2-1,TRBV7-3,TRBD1,ASSLMSQGSNNEQF